This is a list of T cell receptor beta chains from one sample in a study of blood T cells in healthy people across ages. One entry per CDR3 protein, called by TCRdb with MiXCR from the 5' RACE reads. The sample has 850,000 to 950,000 distinct CDR3 sequences; more than 25% are singletons. The source material was blood. All receptors come from an elderly woman in good health. CDR3s include the opening cysteine and the closing phenylalanine or tryptophan. The D gene is left open where the match is weak. Some rows have no size entry. The others give once, few or many, or a class for an expanded clone.

D	V	J	size	DNA	CDR3
.	TRBV7-2	TRBJ1-2	many	TGTGCCAGCAGCTTGCCGGGAGGGGGCTACACCTTC	CASSLPGGGYTF
.	TRBV3-1	TRBJ1-2	many	TGTGCCAGCAGCCAAGGCCCTACAAGCTTCTATGGCTACACCTTC	CASSQGPTSFYGYTF
.	TRBV7-9	TRBJ1-1	many	TGTGCCAGCAGTTTAGGGCAGGGAACAAACACTGAAGCTTTCTTT	CASSLGQGTNTEAFF
TRBD2	TRBV20-1	TRBJ2-1	.	TGCAGTGCCAGAGTAACTAGCGAGGGGTACAATGAGCAGTTCTTC	CSARVTSEGYNEQFF
.	TRBV27	TRBJ2-3	.	TGTGCCAGCAGTTGGGGCAGGGCGGGACCCACGACGCAGTATTTT	CASSWGRAGPTTQYF
TRBD2	TRBV12-3/TRBV12-4	TRBJ2-5	many	TGTGCCAGCAGCCGAACTAGCGGGGGGGCCGGGACCCAGTACTTC	CASSRTSGGAGTQYF
TRBD2	TRBV28	TRBJ2-5	many	TGTGCCAGCAGACATGGACTAGCGGGGGGACAAGAGACCCAGTACTTC	CASRHGLAGGQETQYF
TRBD1	TRBV5-1	TRBJ2-3	many	TGCGCCAGCACCCGGGACAGGGGAACAGATACGCAGTATTTT	CASTRDRGTDTQYF
.	TRBV10-3	TRBJ1-2	many	TGTGCCATCTGGGACTATGGCTACACCTTC	CAIWDYGYTF
.	TRBV12-3/TRBV12-4	TRBJ1-1	.	TGTGCCAGCAGTTTAAGGTCCAGCCCAAACACTGAAGCTTTCTTT	CASSLRSSPNTEAFF
.	TRBV9	TRBJ1-4	once	TGTGCCAGCAGCGTTGGGCACAGGAATGAAAAACTGTTTTTT	CASSVGHRNEKLFF
TRBD2	TRBV20-1	TRBJ2-7	.	TGCAGTGCTAGAGATCTGGCGGGAGATGTCGAGCAGTACTTC	CSARDLAGDVEQYF
TRBD1	TRBV25-1	TRBJ2-2	.	TGTGCCAGCAGCTCGGGACAGGGCAGGGTGACCGGGGAGCTGTTTTTT	CASSSGQGRVTGELFF
TRBD2	TRBV28	TRBJ2-1	.	TGTGCCAGCAGTTGGACCCGCGGGACTAGCGGGGACTTTTCCTACAATGAGCAGTTCTTC	CASSWTRGTSGDFSYNEQFF
.	TRBV11-2	TRBJ2-7	.	TGTGCCAGCAGCTTAGATGGGGCCAGGGGGGGTGAGCAGTACTTC	CASSLDGARGGEQYF
.	TRBV7-8	TRBJ2-7	.	TGTGCCAGCAGCCCTACAGTTCTGCCGACACTTTACGAGCAGTACTTC	CASSPTVLPTLYEQYF
.	TRBV4-1	TRBJ2-6	many	TGCGCCAGCAGCGAGACCGGGACTCCCTTCAGCTCTGGGGCCAACGTCCTGACTTTC	CASSETGTPFSSGANVLTF
TRBD2	TRBV30	TRBJ2-1	few	TGTGCCTGGAGTAACAAGGGACTAGCGGGGGGAGGCGGGTTCTTC	CAWSNKGLAGGGGFF
.	TRBV7-2	TRBJ1-2	many	TGTGCCAGCAGCCCCCGGCTGGCTGGGGTCCATGGCTACACCTTC	CASSPRLAGVHGYTF
.	TRBV18	TRBJ1-5	.	TGTGCCAGCTCACGCATGGCGACGGGGAATCAGCCCCAGCATTTT	CASSRMATGNQPQHF